A selection of T cell receptor beta chains follows, all from one sample in a study of blood T cell repertoires in COVID-19. Generated by immunoSEQ multiplex PCR, the TCRdb table keeps only in-frame clones and is missing some. The sample has roughly 250,000 clones, 87% seen once; the top ten hold about 6.3%. The sample comprised PBMCs or T cells enriched from blood (not recorded which). These receptor sequences come from a woman aged 25 to 39 with acute COVID-19. Each CDR3 is given without its conserved first and last residue. Fields, in order: CDR3 length, V gene, CDR3 protein.

11 | TRBV28 | ASTLDSHGPQH
12 | TRBV5-1 | ASSLAQKNNEQF
13 | TRBV28 | ASKLPGQLNTEAF
13 | TRBV4-1 | ASSPEPGQDYEQY
14 | TRBV6-5 | ASSYSRGQGGYEQY
12 | TRBV28 | ASKIAGGSPEQF
12 | TRBV30 | AWGRDRGRNGYT
12 | TRBV7-6 | ASRPGTSVETQY
12 | TRBV5-1 | ASSSGQAGYGYT
11 | TRBV15 | ATSRDRTYEQY
13 | TRBV7-9 | ASSLGDSANYGYT
15 | TRBV14 | ASSHTARGLLGDEQY
12 | TRBV6-5 | ASSRRNSNQPQH
13 | TRBV18 | ASSPRQEIYNEQF
11 | TRBV2 | ASTPGQGWGYT
13 | TRBV6-4 | ASSIVASGTDTQY
13 | TRBV19 | ASSLAGTFSYEQY
12 | TRBV6-4 | ATQRDRDTGELF
12 | TRBV29-1 | SVGQLSPNEKLF
11 | TRBV25-1 | ASSSRGAHGYT
14 | TRBV7-2 | ASSLVAGILTYEQY
14 | TRBV5-1 | ASSLSQGGTGNTIY
13 | TRBV9 | ASSVELMGANEQF
10 | TRBV10-1 | ASRDRTSLAF
13 | TRBV6-6 | ATKLAGAKGDTQY
9 | TRBV2 | ASRLLGEQF
12 | TRBV19 | ASSLGAVPYEQY
11 | TRBV28 | ASSFPGNQPQH
18 | TRBV2 | ASGIWNGQGSGYSNQPQH
13 | TRBV4-1 | ASSPPDRRYQPQH
12 | TRBV7-8 | ASSPETSTDTQY
15 | TRBV7-9 | ASSLGAQGAVYNEQF
11 | TRBV3-1/TRBV3-2 | ASSPDREETQY
13 | TRBV2 | ASSERGQGNYGYT
12 | TRBV24-1 | ATSEWDSDQPQH
14 | TRBV7-6 | ASSLALAGLAYEQF
15 | TRBV4-1 | ASSQIQGTSANEKLF
16 | TRBV7-2 | ASSLTGGPAVETGELF
12 | TRBV5-1 | ASSPATGRETQY
13 | TRBV15 | ATRNDRVEKETQY
13 | TRBV6-4 | ASSDSRGGHYGYT
11 | TRBV29-1 | SATSGSPGELF
13 | TRBV10-3 | AISQALQEGTEAF
12 | TRBV6-5 | ASSQAGDQETQY
12 | TRBV19 | ASSNPGGSYEQY
13 | TRBV18 | ASSLSVSGDYGYT
16 | TRBV7-2 | ASSPLAGGPPSYNEQF
16 | TRBV11-2 | ASSLGTGQTAGANVLT
13 | TRBV7-2 | ASSLGAGRGETQY
12 | TRBV20-1 | SASSGTPENEQF
15 | TRBV7-2 | ASSIPRSGRVYNEQF
14 | TRBV19 | ASNDRGRVGNQPQH
15 | TRBV18 | ASSPGLAGEGTGELF
15 | TRBV4-3 | ASSQEDSRPFNYEQY
11 | TRBV5-1 | ASSLEGAREQY
12 | TRBV5-5 | ASSLNHGGETQY
15 | TRBV10-3 | AISESFAGSSYNEQF
14 | TRBV4-2 | ASSQGTGLLDTEAF
11 | TRBV2 | ASSALSGNTIY
12 | TRBV10-2 | ASRSSGKEGEQF